These 20 T cell receptor beta chains were all obtained from the same sample, sequenced in a study of T cells in localized non-small cell lung cancer. Assay: immunoSEQ multiplex PCR; the TCRdb copy retains only in-frame clones and omits some. The sample consists of tens of thousands of clones, over 75% of them appearing once. Sequencing used peripheral blood, obtained before any cancer treatment. The source is a female donor aged 60 or older with stage I lung adenocarcinoma.

The CDR3 sequence: CASRGGSQYF. CDR3 in DNA: TGTGCCAGCAGGGGGGGCTCCCAGTACTTC. The V call is TRBV28, the J call TRBJ2-5; D assignment may be TRBD1 or TRBD2 (6 bases each). V dropped 6 bases and J dropped 9 bases, with 8 bases sitting between them. The length of the CDR3 is 10 residues. Per germline, CDR1 MDHEN and CDR2 SYDVKM.

The CDR3 is CATSRDRVNIQYF. In DNA, the CDR3 is TGTGCCACCAGCAGAGATAGGGTAAACATTCAGTACTTC. The chain uses TRBV15 and TRBJ2-4; D unresolved. The CDR3 is 13 amino acids. Germline V gene lookup returns CDR1 LNHNV and CDR2 YYDKDF (reference sequence). Trimming removed 0 bases from V and 6 bases from J, with 6 bases in between.

This sequence joins TRBV7-3 and TRBJ2-2; D is perhaps TRBD2 (5 bases). Trimming shortened V by 5 bases and J by 5 bases, and 24 bases separated the two germline ends. The CDR3 contains 18 residues. Germline-derived CDR1 and CDR2 are SGHTA and FQGTGA. As DNA, the CDR3 is TGTGCCAGCAGCCAAGTGTTTCTAGCCAACGGTACAACCGGGGAGCTGTTTTTT. Translating gives CASSQVFLANGTTGELFF.

This chain connects TRBV6-5 to TRBJ1-5, with D uncertain. Looked up from germline, CDR1 is MNHEY and CDR2 is SVGAGI. The V end was cut by 6 bases, the J end by 4 bases, with 16 bases between. This CDR3 has 15 residues. CDR3 region: CASSRRGALNQPQHF. The CDR3 coding sequence is TGTGCCAGCAGCCGGAGAGGCGCCCTGAATCAGCCCCAGCATTTT.

The chain recombines TRBV28 with TRBJ2-5; 8 positions match TRBD1. With V trimmed by 1 base and J by 4 bases, 8 bases remained unmatched. The CDR3 consists of 16 residues. In germline, CDR1 is MDHEN, CDR2 SYDVKM. CDR3 loop: CASSLYGQGDAETQYF. Here the CDR3 DNA reads TGTGCCAGCAGTTTATACGGACAGGGCGACGCAGAGACCCAGTACTTC. Using reference TRBV28 and TRBJ2-5 for the parts outside the CDR3, the full variable domain is DVKVTQSSRYLVKRTGEKVFLECVQDMDHENMFWYRQDPGLGLRLIYFSYDVKMKEKGDIPEGYSVSREKKERFSLILESASTNQTSMYLCASSLYGQGDAETQYFGPGTRLLVL.

CDR3 loop: CASSPRPTPRGDEQFF. The CDR3 DNA reads TGTGCCAGTAGTCCTCGGCCAACCCCTCGGGGCGATGAGCAGTTCTTC. This chain connects TRBV19 to TRBJ2-1; the D gene could be TRBD1 or TRBD2 (5 bases each). The CDR3 runs 16 residues. V lost 5 bases and J lost 8, with 22 bases in between. Germline-derived CDR1 and CDR2 are LNHDA and SQIVND (reference sequence).

This chain uses TRBV10-3 with TRBJ2-7, with D possibly being TRBD1 or TRBD2 (5 bases each). The CDR3 extends over 17 amino acids. The ends were cut back, 4 bases at V and 6 bases at J, with 25 bases in the middle. Germline V CDR1 and CDR2: ENHRY, SYGVKD. The CDR3 DNA follows: TGTGCCATCAGTGGTGTGAAGGGGACCGCCTTGGCTCCCGAGCAGTACTTC. It encodes CAISGVKGTALAPEQYF.

This clone was observed once. V usage is TRBV7-3 and J usage is TRBJ1-6; D not certain. Germline V lookup: CDR1 SGHTA, CDR2 FQGTGA. V was clipped by 0 bases and J by 7 bases, with 7 bases between them. This CDR3 has 14 residues. This CDR3 reads CASSLTDGNSPLHF. CDR3 DNA: TGTGCCAGCAGCTTAACTGACGGCAATTCACCCCTCCACTTT.

The chain carries TRBV27 and TRBJ2-5, with D perhaps matching TRBD2 (7 bases). CDR1 and CDR2 from the germline V gene are MNHEY and SMNVEV (reference sequence). This CDR3 is built from 15 residues. Between the trimmed V and J ends, which lost 8 bases and 4 bases, there was a span of 20 bases. As DNA, the CDR3 is TGTGCCAGCCATGGGGGGGGCCGTCTTGGAGAGACCCAGTACTTC. Residues: CASHGGGRLGETQYF.

The gene calls are TRBV9 and TRBJ2-5, with D possibly matching TRBD2 (5 bases). Germline values: CDR1 SGDLS, CDR2 YYNGEE. This CDR3 spans 16 amino acids. With 1 base removed from V and 2 bases from J, the gap between germline ends came to 15 bases. CDR3: CASSVTPAVPQETQYF. DNA for the CDR3: TGTGCCAGCAGCGTAACCCCAGCGGTGCCACAAGAGACCCAGTACTTC.

V and J are TRBV15 and TRBJ1-5, with no clear D. Germline CDR1 is LNHNV and CDR2 is YYDKDF (reference sequence). V shed 1 base and J shed 6 bases, with 4 bases lying between them. The CDR3 extends over 12 amino acids. CDR3 protein: CATSRVSQPQHF. The CDR3 bases are TGTGCCACCAGCAGAGTAAGTCAGCCCCAGCATTTT. The entire variable domain, with the rest obtained from reference TRBV15 and TRBJ1-5, is as follows: DAMVIQNPRYQVTQFGKPVTLSCSQTLNHNVMYWYQQKSSQAPKLLFHYYDKDFNNEADTPDNFQSRRPNTSFCFLDIRSPGLGDTAMYLCATSRVSQPQHFGDGTRLSIL.

The chain links TRBV9 to TRBJ1-6; a possible D gene is TRBD1 (5 bases). This CDR3 spans 16 amino acids. Deletions cut 1 base from V and 3 bases from J, with 11 bases between. Germline V CDR1 and CDR2: SGDLS, YYNGEE. The CDR3 DNA reads TGTGCCAGCAGCGTAACCCGGGACCGCTATAATTCACCCCTCCACTTT. Amino acid sequence: CASSVTRDRYNSPLHF.

This chain uses TRBV4-1 with TRBJ2-1; D remains ambiguous. Trimming stripped 4 bases from V and 3 bases from J, with 7 bases between. There are 13 residues in the CDR3. The germline CDR1 and CDR2 sequences are MGHRA and YSYEKL. In DNA, the CDR3 is TGCGCCAGCAGCCTACAGATCTACAATGAGCAGTTCTTC. Protein: CASSLQIYNEQFF.

The chain is built from TRBV11-3 and TRBJ1-1; D is ambiguous. The CDR3 extends over 14 amino acids. Germline V gene sequence: CDR1 SGHNT, CDR2 YENEEA. Trimming shortened V by 5 bases and J by 8 bases, and 18 bases separated the two germline ends. In DNA form, the CDR3 reads TGTGCCAGCAGCCCTAGCTCTAGACATACAGAAGCTTTCTTT. This encodes CASSPSSRHTEAFF.

The V gene is TRBV5-4, the J gene TRBJ2-7, with 10 positions matching TRBD2. V dropped 4 bases and J dropped 4; count of bases not matched to a gene: 11. Germline V gives CDR1 SGHNT, CDR2 YYREEE (reference sequence). The CDR3 consists of 16 residues. The CDR3 reads CASSTGGLAGVYEQYF. In DNA form, the CDR3 reads TGTGCCAGCAGCACTGGAGGGCTAGCGGGAGTATACGAGCAGTACTTC.

The V call is TRBV2, the J call TRBJ1-5, with unresolved D. The V end lost 2 bases, the J end lost 11 bases, and 13 bases lay between the germline ends. This CDR3 is built from 13 residues. Looked up from germline, CDR1 is SNHLY and CDR2 is FYNNEI. The CDR3: CASSEPGPRAQHF. The CDR3 DNA reads TGTGCCAGCAGTGAACCTGGGCCAAGAGCCCAGCATTTT.

This sequence joins TRBV7-2 and TRBJ2-3; 10 positions agree with TRBD1. V lost 3 bases, J lost 5 bases, and 5 bases stayed unmatched. This CDR3 has 15 amino acids. From germline, CDR1 is SGHTA and CDR2 FQGNSA. For the CDR3, the DNA is TGTGCCAGCAGCTTGGACAGGGGGAGGAAAGATACGCAGTATTTT. It specifies CASSLDRGRKDTQYF.

The chain couples TRBV10-3 to TRBJ2-7; TRBD1 matches at 7 bases. CDR1 is ENHRY and CDR2 is SYGVKD in the germline V gene. After removal of 3 bases from V and 1 base from J, the junction contained 6 bases not matched to a gene. This CDR3 region has 15 residues. The CDR3 DNA reads TGTGCCATCAGTGAAGCCAGGGGGTATTCCTACGAGCAGTACTTC. Translated: CAISEARGYSYEQYF.

This rearrangement joins TRBV7-2 to TRBJ2-1; 16 bases line up with TRBD2. Germline CDR1 reads SGHTA; CDR2 reads FQGNSA. J gave up 9 bases and V 5 bases, and 7 bases lay outside the gene matches. The CDR3 length is 16 residues. This chain's CDR3 is CASSGRGTSGRGEQFF. The CDR3, as DNA: TGTGCCAGCAGCGGAAGGGGGACTAGCGGGAGGGGTGAGCAGTTCTTC.

The chain combines TRBV4-2 with TRBJ2-3, with 8 positions matching TRBD1. The J segment lost 3 bases and the V segment lost 3 bases, leaving 5 bases of the junction unmatched. CDR3 length: 15 amino acids. CDR1 and CDR2 (germline): LGHNA, YNFKEQ. CDR3: CASSQTGEGTDTQYF. The CDR3 DNA reads TGTGCCAGCAGCCAGACAGGGGAAGGGACAGATACGCAGTATTTT.